A single sample is the source of the 21 T cell receptor beta chains below, sequenced in a study of blood T cell repertoires in COVID-19 (dated by TCRdb to 2020 to 2022). The library was produced with the immunoSEQ multiplex PCR assay. Entries here come from immuneACCESS through TCRdb and include only in-frame sequences with V and J called. Some clones fail to appear in such tables; in the studies checked, an unresolved V gene covers under half of the shortfall, and the cause of the remainder is unknown. The sample contains under 300,000 clones, 70% to 90% of them found a single time. The top ten constitute 3.5% to 4.5% of the sample. Sequenced sample: peripheral blood. Receptors originate from a middle-aged woman with acute or convalescent COVID-19.

V gene TRBV25-1 combines with J gene TRBJ1-2, with 7 bases matching TRBD1. This CDR3 contains 13 residues. J was trimmed by 3 bases and V by 7 bases; bases with no gene match: 5. CDR1 and CDR2 from the germline V gene are MGHDK and SYGVNS. CDR3 nucleotides: TGTGCCAGCAAGGGGGCAGCCGACTATGGCTACACCTTC. Translating gives CASKGAADYGYTF.

The chain joins TRBV30 to TRBJ2-2; TRBD2 matches at 7 bases. Looked up from germline, CDR1 is GTSNPN and CDR2 is SVGIG (reference sequence). The length of the CDR3 is 15 residues. V was pared by 2 bases and J by 4 bases, with 7 bases of the junction left unmatched. The CDR3 spells CAWSPLGTITGELFF. As DNA, the CDR3 is TGTGCCTGGAGTCCTCTTGGGACTATCACCGGGGAGCTGTTTTTT. The variable domain in full, completed from reference TRBV30 and TRBJ2-2, reads SQTIHQWPATLVQPVGSPLSLECTVEGTSNPNLYWYRQAAGRGLQLLFYSVGIGQISSEVPQNLSASRPQDRQFILSSKKLLLSDSGFYLCAWSPLGTITGELFFGEGSRLTVL.

The chain carries TRBV6-5 and TRBJ1-1, with 7 positions matching TRBD1. J lost 2 bases, V lost 7 bases, and 7 bases had no gene match. Germline V gene lookup returns CDR1 MNHEY and CDR2 SVGAGI. The CDR3 extends over 14 amino acids. The CDR3 reads CASTNDRANTEAFF. CDR3 nucleotide sequence: TGTGCCAGCACCAACGACAGGGCAAACACTGAAGCTTTCTTT.

The CDR3 DNA sequence: TGTGCCAGCAGCGACCTAGCGGGGGGGTTCGATGAGCAGTTCTTC. Protein product: CASSDLAGGFDEQFF. V usage is TRBV3-1 (or the pseudogene TRBV3-2) and J usage is TRBJ2-1; 12 positions match TRBD2. The CDR3 spans 15 residues. CDR1 and CDR2 from the germline V gene are LGHDT and YNNKEL (reference sequence). The V segment lost 5 bases and the J segment 8 bases; nucleotides outside the gene matches: 7.

In its sample, this clone was seen a few times. The chain is built from TRBV6-2 or TRBV6-3 and TRBJ1-2, with 8 bases that match TRBD1. Germline V gene lookup returns CDR1 MNHEY and CDR2 SVGEGT. Trimming at V came to 2 bases and at J to 8 bases, leaving 4 bases not matched to a gene. The CDR3 is 13 amino acids. CDR3 bases: TGTGCCAGCAGTTACGGACAGGGTAGGGGCTACACCTTC. It encodes CASSYGQGRGYTF.

As DNA, the CDR3 is TGTGCCAGTAGCCACCTCCTTCGACAGGGGACCACAGATACGCAGTATTTT. Translated, it gives CASSHLLRQGTTDTQYF. The chain carries TRBV19 and TRBJ2-3, with 8 bases matching TRBD1. Per the germline V gene, CDR1 is LNHDA and CDR2 is SQIVND (reference sequence). The CDR3 totals 17 residues. Unmatched junction bases numbered 13, after V lost 6 bases and J lost 2 bases.

The chain is built from TRBV18 and TRBJ1-5, with a possible D match to TRBD1 (5 bases). Trimming took 1 base from V and 5 from J, leaving 15 bases between them. CDR3 size: 16 residues. From germline, CDR1 is KGHSH and CDR2 LQKENI. The CDR3 nucleotides are TGTGCCAGCTCACCACAACCGGGGGATAGTCATCAGCCCCAGCATTTT. Protein: CASSPQPGDSHQPQHF.

V usage is TRBV7-6 and J usage is TRBJ2-5, with TRBD2 identical over 9 bases. With V trimmed by 7 bases and J by 4 bases, 10 bases remained unmatched. The germline gives CDR1 SGHVS, CDR2 FNYEAQ. CDR3 length: 15 amino acids. CDR3 DNA: TGTGCCAGCACCGCGGGGGGGGCCAGGGGAGAGACCCAGTACTTC. It translates to CASTAGGARGETQYF.

The J gene is TRBJ1-1, the V gene TRBV10-3; 7 bases match TRBD1. CDR3 length equals 17 residues. V lost 0 bases, J lost 5 bases, and 12 bases stayed unmatched. CDR1 is ENHRY, CDR2 SYGVKD, per germline. CDR3 DNA sequence: TGTGCCATCAGTGAGTCACAGACAGGGTGGAAGAGGACTGAAGCTTTCTTT. It codes for CAISESQTGWKRTEAFF.

The V call is TRBV27, the J call TRBJ1-4; TRBD1 might be the D (6 bases). The germline V gene encodes CDR1 MNHEY and CDR2 SMNVEV (reference sequence). This CDR3 is 16 amino acids long. The V end lost 5 bases, the J end lost 8 bases, and 21 bases lay between the germline ends. CDR3 protein: CASSVHNRDAREKLFF. CDR3 nucleotides: TGTGCCAGCAGTGTCCACAACAGGGACGCGAGGGAAAAACTGTTTTTT.

The V call is TRBV5-5, the J call TRBJ1-5; D perhaps matches TRBD1 (5 bases). V was cut by 7 bases and J by 7 bases, with 18 bases left in between. The CDR3 is 14 amino acids. CDR1 and CDR2 (germline): SGHKS, YYEKEE (reference sequence). The CDR3 DNA follows: TGTGCCAGCCGGGACTGGGTCCTGGGGCAGCCCCAGCATTTT. Its protein is CASRDWVLGQPQHF.

This CDR3 reads CASRPPGPPRTQYF. CDR3 nucleotides: TGTGCCAGCAGACCCCCAGGGCCCCCTCGGACCCAGTACTTC. The V gene is TRBV5-6, the J gene TRBJ2-5; TRBD1 might be the D (5 bases). CDR1 and CDR2 from the germline V gene are SGHDT and YYEEEE. V was shortened by 5 bases and J by 7 bases, with 18 bases between the two germline ends. The CDR3 contains 14 residues.

The chain combines TRBV4-1 with TRBJ1-4; D might be TRBD1 (6 bases). V shed 1 base and J shed 5 bases, with 11 bases lying between them. Germline loops: CDR1 MGHRA, CDR2 YSYEKL. The CDR3 totals 15 residues. The CDR3 loop reads CASSQVGQGNEKLFF. The CDR3, as DNA: TGCGCCAGCAGCCAAGTCGGGCAGGGGAATGAAAAACTGTTTTTT.

The V and J genes are TRBV20-1 and TRBJ2-5; 13 bases map to TRBD2. V shed 3 bases and J 5 bases; nucleotides not matched to a gene: 6. This CDR3 has 15 amino acids. Germline CDR1 is DFQATT and CDR2 is SNEGSKA (reference sequence). Written as DNA, the CDR3 is TGCAGTGCTAGTACTAGCGGGGGGGCCAAGGAGACCCAGTACTTC. It specifies CSASTSGGAKETQYF.

V is TRBV3-1 (or the pseudogene TRBV3-2) and J is TRBJ1-3; TRBD1 matches 8 bases. Germline V gene sequence: CDR1 LGHDT, CDR2 YNNKEL (reference sequence). J was trimmed by 6 bases and V by 4 bases; bases with no gene match: 14. There are 17 residues in the CDR3. The CDR3 loop reads CASSPKLGQGRENTIYF. The CDR3, as DNA: TGTGCCAGCAGCCCTAAATTAGGACAGGGCAGAGAAAACACCATATATTTT.

V and J are TRBV18 and TRBJ2-4, with D perhaps matching TRBD2 (6 bases). CDR1 is KGHSH and CDR2 is LQKENI in the germline V gene. V was pared by 2 bases and J by 8 bases, with 13 bases between. There are 14 residues in the CDR3. CDR3 residues: CASSPRPREDIQYF. The CDR3 bases are TGTGCCAGCTCACCAAGGCCCAGGGAGGACATTCAGTACTTC.

The chain employs TRBV10-2 and TRBJ1-1; D ambiguous. The V and J ends lost 3 bases and 0 bases respectively, with 2 bases between them. This CDR3 has 12 residues. CDR1 and CDR2 (germline): WSHSY, SAAADI. The CDR3 nucleotides read TGCGCCAGCAGTGACTTGAACACTGAAGCTTTCTTT. Translation gives CASSDLNTEAFF.

This rearrangement joins TRBV30 to TRBJ1-4; 10 nucleotides align to TRBD1. Germline assignment: CDR1 GTSNPN and CDR2 SVGIG (reference sequence). After removal of 3 bases from V and 8 bases from J, the junction contained 12 bases not matched to a gene. There are 16 residues in the CDR3. The CDR3 protein is CAWSHPSGTGAEKLFF. The DNA of the CDR3 is TGTGCCTGGAGCCATCCGTCCGGGACAGGGGCAGAAAAACTGTTTTTT.

V usage is TRBV5-6 and J usage is TRBJ2-2; TRBD1 matches 7 bases. This CDR3 is built from 13 residues. The V segment lost 3 bases and the J segment 6 bases; nucleotides outside the gene matches: 2. CDR1 is SGHDT and CDR2 is YYEEEE in the germline V gene. CDR3 DNA: TGTGCCAGCAGCTGGCAGGGGGCCGGGGAGCTGTTTTTT. Translation: CASSWQGAGELFF.

This rearrangement joins TRBV7-2 to TRBJ2-5, with a weak D call TRBD1 (6 bases). V shed 2 bases and J shed 5 bases, with 9 bases lying between them. Germline values: CDR1 SGHTA, CDR2 FQGNSA. The CDR3 covers 13 residues. The CDR3 DNA reads TGTGCCAGCAGCTTAAATCAGGGGGAGACCCAGTACTTC. This codes for CASSLNQGETQYF.

The chain links TRBV2 to TRBJ2-5; 14 nucleotides line up with TRBD2. J was trimmed by 2 bases and V by 6 bases; bases with no gene match: 2. Germline V lookup: CDR1 SNHLY, CDR2 FYNNEI. The CDR3 is 15 residues long. CDR3 region: CASRGTSGGQETQYF. In DNA form, the CDR3 reads TGTGCCAGCAGGGGGACTAGCGGGGGACAAGAGACCCAGTACTTC.